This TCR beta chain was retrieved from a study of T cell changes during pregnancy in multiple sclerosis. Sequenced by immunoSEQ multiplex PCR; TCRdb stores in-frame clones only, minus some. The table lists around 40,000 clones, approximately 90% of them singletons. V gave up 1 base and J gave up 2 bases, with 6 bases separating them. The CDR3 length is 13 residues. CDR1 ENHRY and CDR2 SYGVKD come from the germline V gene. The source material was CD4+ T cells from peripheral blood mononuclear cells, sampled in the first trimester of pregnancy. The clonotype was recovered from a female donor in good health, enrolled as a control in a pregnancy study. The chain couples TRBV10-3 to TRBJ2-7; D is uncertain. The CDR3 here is CAISELGTYEQYF. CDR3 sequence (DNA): TGTGCCATCAGTGAGTTGGGCACCTACGAGCAGTACTTC.